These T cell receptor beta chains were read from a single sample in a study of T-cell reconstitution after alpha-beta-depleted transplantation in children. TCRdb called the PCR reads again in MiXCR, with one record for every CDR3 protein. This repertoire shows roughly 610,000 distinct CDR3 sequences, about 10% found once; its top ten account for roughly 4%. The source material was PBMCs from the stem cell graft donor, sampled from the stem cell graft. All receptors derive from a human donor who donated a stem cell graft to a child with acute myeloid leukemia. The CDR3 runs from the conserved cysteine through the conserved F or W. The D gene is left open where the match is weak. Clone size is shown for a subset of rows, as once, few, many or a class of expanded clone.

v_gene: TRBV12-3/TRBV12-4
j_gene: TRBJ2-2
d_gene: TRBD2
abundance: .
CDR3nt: TGTGCCAGCAGTTTTGGCGGGAGGGCGGGCACCGGGGAGCTGTTTTTT
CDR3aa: CASSFGGRAGTGELFF

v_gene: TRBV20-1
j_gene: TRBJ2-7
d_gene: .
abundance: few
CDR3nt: TGCAGTGGTATTTGGCTGGAAGACTACGAGCAGTACTTC
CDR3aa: CSGIWLEDYEQYF

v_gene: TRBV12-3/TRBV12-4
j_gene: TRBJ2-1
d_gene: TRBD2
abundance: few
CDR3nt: TGTGCCAGCAGTTTGTATGAGCTAGCGGGAGGCAATGAGCAGTTCTTC
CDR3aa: CASSLYELAGGNEQFF

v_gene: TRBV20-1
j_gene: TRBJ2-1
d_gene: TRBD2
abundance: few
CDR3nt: TGCAGTGCTCCGGGAGGGCCCTCGGGCGATGAGCAGTTCTTC
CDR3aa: CSAPGGPSGDEQFF

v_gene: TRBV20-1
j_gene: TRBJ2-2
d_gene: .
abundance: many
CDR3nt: TGCAGTGCTAGAGATCTAGGGAAGGCCACCGGGGAGCTGTTTTTT
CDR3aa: CSARDLGKATGELFF

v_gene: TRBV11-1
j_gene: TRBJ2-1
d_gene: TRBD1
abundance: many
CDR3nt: TGTGCCAGCAGCCGTCGACAGGGCTTATCTAATGAGCAGTTCTTC
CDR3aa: CASSRRQGLSNEQFF

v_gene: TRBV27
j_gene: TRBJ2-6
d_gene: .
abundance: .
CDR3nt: TGTGCCAGCAGTTCTTATGGAGGAGGGTTTTCTTCTGGGGCCAACGTCCTGACTTTC
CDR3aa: CASSSYGGGFSSGANVLTF

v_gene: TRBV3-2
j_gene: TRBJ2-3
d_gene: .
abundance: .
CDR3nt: TGTGCCAGCAGCCCCCGAAGGCCTAGCGGGAGGGCCTTTACAGATACGCAGTATTTT
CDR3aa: CASSPRRPSGRAFTDTQYF

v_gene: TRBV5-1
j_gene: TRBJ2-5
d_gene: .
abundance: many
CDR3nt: TGCGCCAGCAGCTTCCGAGGCGAAGAGACCCAGTACTTC
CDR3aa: CASSFRGEETQYF

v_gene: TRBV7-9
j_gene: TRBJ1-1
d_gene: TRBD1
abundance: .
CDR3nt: TGTGCCAGCAGCTTCGGACAGGGGGCGCGGGACACTGAAGCTTTCTTT
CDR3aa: CASSFGQGARDTEAFF

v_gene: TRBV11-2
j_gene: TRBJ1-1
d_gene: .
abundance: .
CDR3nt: TGTGCCAGCAGCTTCTGGGGGGGGGCCACTGAAGCTTTCTTT
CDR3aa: CASSFWGGATEAFF

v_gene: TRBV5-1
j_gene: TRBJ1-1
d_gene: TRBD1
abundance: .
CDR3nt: TGCGCCAGCAGCTTCGGGCTCACAGGGGGTGGCACTGAAGCTTTCTTT
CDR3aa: CASSFGLTGGGTEAFF

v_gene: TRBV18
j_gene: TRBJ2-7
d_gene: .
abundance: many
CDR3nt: TGTGCCAGCTCACCACCGGATAGACCGTACGAGCAGTACTTC
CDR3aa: CASSPPDRPYEQYF

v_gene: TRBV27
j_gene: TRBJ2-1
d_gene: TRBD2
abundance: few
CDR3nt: TGTGCCAGCAGTCCGGGACTAGCGATTAATGAGCAGTTCTTC
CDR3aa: CASSPGLAINEQFF

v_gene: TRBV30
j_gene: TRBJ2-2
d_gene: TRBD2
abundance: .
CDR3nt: TGTGCCTGGGCCCCGGGACTAGGCACCGGGGAGCTGTTTTTT
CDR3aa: CAWAPGLGTGELFF

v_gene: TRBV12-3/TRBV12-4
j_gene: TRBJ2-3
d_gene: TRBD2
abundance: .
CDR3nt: TGTGCCAGCAGTCCCCGGACTAGCGGGAGAAACGCAGATACGCAGTATTTT
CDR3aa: CASSPRTSGRNADTQYF

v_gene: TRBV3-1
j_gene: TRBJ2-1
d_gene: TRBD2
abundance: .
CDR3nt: TGTGCCAGCAGCCAAAGTGTACTAGCGCAAGAGCAGTTCTTC
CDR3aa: CASSQSVLAQEQFF

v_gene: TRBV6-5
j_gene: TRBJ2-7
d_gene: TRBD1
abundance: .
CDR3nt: TGTGCCAGCAGTTACAACGGGCAGGGGGCGAGCCAGCAGTACTTC
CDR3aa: CASSYNGQGASQQYF

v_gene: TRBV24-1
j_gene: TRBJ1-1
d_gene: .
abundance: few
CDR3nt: TGTGCCACCAGTGCCGGTGATTCAGGGAGTCAAACTGAAGCTTTCTTT
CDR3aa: CATSAGDSGSQTEAFF

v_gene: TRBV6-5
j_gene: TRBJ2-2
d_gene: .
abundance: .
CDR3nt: TGTGCCAGCAGTCCGATTGTAGGGGAGCTGTTTTTT
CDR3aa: CASSPIVGELFF

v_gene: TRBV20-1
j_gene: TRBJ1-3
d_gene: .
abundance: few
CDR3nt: TGCAGTGCTTACAGCGGAAACACCATATATTTT
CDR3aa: CSAYSGNTIYF

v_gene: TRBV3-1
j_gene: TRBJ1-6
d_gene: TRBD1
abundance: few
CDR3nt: TGTGCCAGCAGCCCGGGGACAGGGAGTCGGAATTCACCCCTCCACTTT
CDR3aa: CASSPGTGSRNSPLHF

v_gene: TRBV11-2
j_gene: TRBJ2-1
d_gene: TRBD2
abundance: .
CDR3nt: TGTGCCAGCGCTCGCCCTATTCGGACTAGCGGGAGTAAAGGGTACAATGAGCAGTTCTTC
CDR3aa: CASARPIRTSGSKGYNEQFF

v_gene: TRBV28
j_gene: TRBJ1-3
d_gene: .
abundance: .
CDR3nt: TGTGCCAGCACCCTTCCATCAAGGGGGACCTATTATTTT
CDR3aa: CASTLPSRGTYYF

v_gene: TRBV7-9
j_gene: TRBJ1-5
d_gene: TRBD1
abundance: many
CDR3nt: TGTGCCAGCAGCTTAGGGACAGGGGTTTATCAGCCCCAGCATTTT
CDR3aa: CASSLGTGVYQPQHF

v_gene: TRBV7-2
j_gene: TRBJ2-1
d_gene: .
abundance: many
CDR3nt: TGTGCCAGCAGCTTAAGTGCGGAGGCCTACAATGAGCAGTTCTTC
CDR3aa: CASSLSAEAYNEQFF

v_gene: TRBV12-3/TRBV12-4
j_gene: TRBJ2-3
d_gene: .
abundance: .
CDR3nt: TGTGCCAGCATGAATAGGCCCGATACGCAGTATTTT
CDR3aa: CASMNRPDTQYF

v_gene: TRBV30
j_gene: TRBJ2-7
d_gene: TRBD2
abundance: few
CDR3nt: TGTGCCTGGAGACCTCCGGGACTAGCGTACGAGCAGTACTTC
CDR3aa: CAWRPPGLAYEQYF

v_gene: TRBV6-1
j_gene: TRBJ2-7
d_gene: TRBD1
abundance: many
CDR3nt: TGTGCCAGCAGTGAGGCTATAGGACAGGGGAGGCTCCAGTACTTC
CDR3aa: CASSEAIGQGRLQYF

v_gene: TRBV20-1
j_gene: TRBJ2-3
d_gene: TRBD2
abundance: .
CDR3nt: TGCAGTGCTCCGCCTAGCGGGAGTAGCACAGATACGCAGTATTTT
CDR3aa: CSAPPSGSSTDTQYF

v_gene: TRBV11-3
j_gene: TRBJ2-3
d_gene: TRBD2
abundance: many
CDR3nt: TGTGCCAGCAGCTTTAGAGGGGGACTAGCGGGAGCCCCGGGAGATACGCAGTATTTT
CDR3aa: CASSFRGGLAGAPGDTQYF

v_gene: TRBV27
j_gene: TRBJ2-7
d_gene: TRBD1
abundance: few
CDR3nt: TGTGCCAGCAGTCCCCCGGACAGGATTTACTACGAGCAGTACTTC
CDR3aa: CASSPPDRIYYEQYF

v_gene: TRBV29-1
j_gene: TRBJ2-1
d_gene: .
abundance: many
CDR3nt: TGCAGCGTAATCGGGAACAGTCGGGGGAATGAGCAGTTCTTC
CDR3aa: CSVIGNSRGNEQFF

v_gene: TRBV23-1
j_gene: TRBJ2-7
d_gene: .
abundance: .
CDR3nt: TGCGCCAGCAGTCAATTTTTGACGGCCTGCGAGCAGTACTTC
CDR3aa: CASSQFLTACEQYF

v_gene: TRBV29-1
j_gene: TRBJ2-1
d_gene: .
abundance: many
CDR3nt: TGCAGCGTAAAAACTCCTTGGAAGGGGGGCGATCTGGATGAGCAGTTCTTC
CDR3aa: CSVKTPWKGGDLDEQFF

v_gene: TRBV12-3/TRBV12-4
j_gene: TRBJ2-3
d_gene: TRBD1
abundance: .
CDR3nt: TGTGCCAGCAGGGGACAGGGTGGTACAGATACGCAGTATTTT
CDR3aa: CASRGQGGTDTQYF

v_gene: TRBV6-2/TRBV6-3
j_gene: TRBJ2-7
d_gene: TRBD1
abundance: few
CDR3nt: TGTGCCAGCAAAGGGCTTCGGGACAGGACCTACGAGCAGTACTTC
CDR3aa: CASKGLRDRTYEQYF

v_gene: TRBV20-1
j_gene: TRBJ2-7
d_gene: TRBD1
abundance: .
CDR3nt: TGCTGTGGAAATGACAGGGGCGGGACAGGGGTAAACGAGCAGTACTTC
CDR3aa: CCGNDRGGTGVNEQYF

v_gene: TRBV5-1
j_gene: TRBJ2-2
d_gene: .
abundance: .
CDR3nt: TGCGCCAGCAGCCGGATCGGCACCGGGGAGCTGTTTTTT
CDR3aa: CASSRIGTGELFF